This T cell receptor (beta chain) was identified in a study of sequential checkpoint blockade in melanoma. Background on the study: TCRbeta immunosequencing was performed on DNA from 75 to 95 pretreatment melanoma tumor samples. Matched biopsies came pretreatment and at week 13 for approximately 22 patients.

The protocol was immunoSEQ multiplex PCR, while the TCRdb copy is restricted to in-frame clones and leaves out a portion. The sample lists about 5,100 clones; around a third were seen once. V was clipped by 6 bases and J by 3 bases; unmatched bases: 4. Per the germline V gene, CDR1 is LNHDA and CDR2 is SQIVND (reference sequence). The CDR3 totals 14 residues. In this sample, this clone turned up a few times. The antigen remains unidentified. Study-level results: T-cell fraction and clonality followed PD-L1 and CD8+ counts, not mutational load. Clinical benefit was about 30 times likelier when tumor T-cell fraction and clonality increased.

Treatment specified: randomized to nivolumab then ipilimumab (arm A) or the reverse (arm B). The J gene is TRBJ2-3, the V gene TRBV19; TRBD1 aligns across 9 bases. The sequencing used tumor tissue (inferred from file names), collected from a patient given nivolumab and ipilimumab in sequence. The sequence came from a human donor with melanoma. The CDR3 region has the DNA TGTGCCAGTAGCCTGGGACAGGGTACAGATACGCAGTATTTT. This translates into CASSLGQGTDTQYF. Full variable domain (rest looked up from reference TRBV19 and TRBJ2-3): DGGITQSPKYLFRKEGQNVTLSCEQNLNHDAMYWYRQDPGQGLRLIYYSQIVNDFQKGDIAEGYSVSREKKESFPLTVTSAQKNPTAFYLCASSLGQGTDTQYFGPGTRLTVL.